Sequencing of this T cell receptor (beta chain) was carried out in a study of siplizumab effects on memory and regulatory T cells. Measured with immunoSEQ multiplex PCR; TCRdb has only the in-frame clones, and not every one. The sample lists around 100,000 clones, just over 90% occurring once. This clone has just one count. Its cognate antigen is unknown. Study-wide results and caveats: Among mappable alloreactive CD4+ clones, the Treg-derived fraction averaged 68.8% with siplizumab versus about 25% in controls. Apparently key alloresponse contributors, naive T cells also seemed more diverse than memory cells.

The sequence came from a human donor in good health. Sequencing was carried out using Tregs sorted from blood.

CDR3 nucleotides: TGTGCCATCAGCCCGGGACAGGTGGGGAACACCGGGGAGCTGTTTTTT. Encoded protein: CAISPGQVGNTGELFF. The V and J genes are TRBV10-3 and TRBJ2-2, with 8 bases aligning to TRBD1. The CDR3 has 16 residues. CDR1 is ENHRY, CDR2 SYGVKD, per germline. V lost 6 bases to trimming and J lost 1 base; unmatched junction nucleotides: 7.